This T cell receptor beta chain was captured in a study of blood T cell repertoires in COVID-19. Sequencing used immunoSEQ multiplex PCR; TCRdb keeps in-frame clones, though not all of them. The sample lists 90,000 to 150,000 clones, 75% to 90% seen once, with around 30% in the top ten. The specimen was peripheral blood. The origin of this receptor is a man between 65 and 80 years old with active or convalescent COVID-19.

The CDR3 reads CASSAPSTEEAFF. CDR3 sequence (DNA): TGTGCCAGCAGCGCACCCTCGACAGAAGAAGCTTTCTTT. This rearrangement joins TRBV7-9 to TRBJ1-1, with a weak D call TRBD1 (5 bases). This CDR3 contains 13 residues. The V and J ends lost 5 bases and 8 bases respectively, with 15 bases between them. Germline-derived CDR1 and CDR2 are SEHNR and FQNEAQ (reference sequence).